Below, 6 T cell receptor beta chains from the same sample are listed, as sequenced in a study of early stage breast cancer tumors (dated by TCRdb to about 2017). The library came from the immunoSEQ multiplex PCR assay. Drawn from immuneACCESS, this table holds only the in-frame rearrangements with V and J called that TCRdb kept. Clones are partly lost; checked studies trace under half to an unresolved V gene and leave the rest unexplained. The sample yields 9,000 to 10,000 clones; around three fifths were counted once. Of the sample, around 11% falls within the top ten clones. Source material: breast tumor tissue. Receptors were obtained from a person in their 60s with breast cancer.

This clone was observed a handful of times. The chain recombines TRBV29-1 with TRBJ1-1, with D possibly TRBD1 on 6 matching bases. Trimming pared 6 bases from V and 4 bases from J, leaving 15 bases between. This CDR3 is 13 amino acids long. CDR1 SQVTM and CDR2 ANQGSEA come from the germline V gene. CDR3 in amino acids: CSVPGDAGTEAFF. In DNA, the CDR3 is TGCAGCGTCCCAGGGGACGCGGGCACTGAAGCTTTCTTT.

This clone has only one observation. V usage is TRBV5-6 and J usage is TRBJ1-1, with 8 bases identical to TRBD1. In germline, CDR1 is SGHDT, CDR2 YYEEEE. The CDR3 sequence is 16 residues long. The junction had 5 bases not matched to a gene; V was cut back by 0 bases and J by 1 base. The CDR3: CASSLALDRENTEAFF. The CDR3, as DNA: TGTGCCAGCAGCTTGGCCCTGGACAGGGAGAACACTGAAGCTTTCTTT.

The V call is TRBV4-1, the J call TRBJ2-7, with D uncertain. Trimming stripped 4 bases from V and 1 base from J, with 8 bases between. The CDR3 length is 13 residues. Per the germline V gene, CDR1 is MGHRA and CDR2 is YSYEKL. Here the CDR3 reads CASSLAESYEQYF. DNA for the CDR3: TGCGCCAGCAGCCTAGCCGAGTCCTACGAGCAGTACTTC.

The genes are TRBV27 and TRBJ1-2, with D tentatively TRBD1 (5 bases). CDR1 is MNHEY and CDR2 is SMNVEV in the germline V gene (reference sequence). V was cut by 7 bases and J by 8 bases, with 23 bases left in between. The CDR3 runs to 15 residues. Written as DNA, the CDR3 is TGTGCCAGCACCTTTCGGGCAGGGACTGGCCGGGGCTACACCTTC. Residues: CASTFRAGTGRGYTF.

About this clone: Other DNA variants within this sample encode the same CDR3. The chain combines TRBV13 with TRBJ2-7; 11 nucleotides match TRBD2. The ends lost 5 bases at V and 4 bases at J; junction bases unmatched: 7. This CDR3 comprises 15 residues. Germline lookup yields CDR1 PRHDT and CDR2 FYEKMQ (reference sequence). CDR3 protein: CASSRGTSGSYEQYF. The CDR3, as DNA: TGTGCCAGCAGCCGGGGGACTAGCGGATCTTACGAGCAGTACTTC. The variable domain in full, completed from reference TRBV13 and TRBJ2-7, reads AAGVIQSPRHLIKEKRETATLKCYPIPRHDTVYWYQQGPGQDPQFLISFYEKMQSDKGSIPDRFSAQQFSDYHSELNMSSLELGDSALYFCASSRGTSGSYEQYFGPGTRLTVT.

This chain connects TRBV11-1 to TRBJ2-5, with TRBD1 as a possible D gene (5 bases). Looked up from germline, CDR1 is SGHAT and CDR2 is FQDESV (reference sequence). V was cut by 3 bases and J by 2 bases, with 7 bases left in between. The CDR3 runs 13 residues. As DNA, the CDR3 is TGTGCCAGCAGCTTCACAGGTCAAGAGACCCAGTACTTC. It is translated as CASSFTGQETQYF.